This TCR beta chain comes out of a study of tumor T cells in aggressive B-cell lymphoma. TCRdb keeps only in-frame clones here, not all; method: immunoSEQ multiplex PCR. The sample consists of some 4,200 clones, 90% to 95% of them appearing once. Germline V gene lookup returns CDR1 MNHEY and CDR2 SMNVEV (reference sequence). CDR3 length: 18 residues. The V end lost 5 bases, the J end lost 4 bases, and 23 bases lay between the germline ends. V and J are TRBV27 and TRBJ1-4, with D uncertain. Sequenced material: tumor tissue. This TCR came from an adult with diffuse large B cell lymphoma. The CDR3 here is CASSLKHYRGQLNEKLFF. The CDR3 DNA reads as TGTGCCAGCAGTCTAAAACACTATCGGGGTCAGCTTAATGAAAAACTGTTTTTT. The full variable domain, its missing parts supplied by reference TRBV27 and TRBJ1-4, is EAQVTQNPRYLITVTGKKLTVTCSQNMNHEYMSWYRQDPGLGLRQIYYSMNVEVTDKGDVPEGYKVSRKEKRNFPLILESPSPNQTSLYFCASSLKHYRGQLNEKLFFGSGTQLSVL.